A selection of T cell receptor beta chains follows, all from one sample in a study of T-cell reconstitution after alpha-beta-depleted transplantation in children. TCRdb passed the PCR reads through MiXCR, listing each CDR3 protein once. The profile shows around 600,000 distinct CDR3 sequences, approximately 15% of them singletons. Material: PBMCs from the stem cell graft donor, obtained from the stem cell graft. These receptors were collected from a human donor who donated a stem cell graft to a child with acute myeloid leukemia. The CDR3 runs from the conserved cysteine through the conserved F or W. D genes are given only for firm matches. Rows may omit the clone size; those that give it use once, few, many or a size class.

cdr3_aa: CAISANKGTEAFF
cdr3_nt: TGTGCCATCAGTGCTAATAAGGGGACTGAAGCTTTCTTT
j_call: TRBJ1-1
d_call: .
clone_size: few
v_call: TRBV10-3

cdr3_aa: CSASGRGGPSTDTQYF
cdr3_nt: TGCAGTGCTAGCGGGCGGGGGGGCCCAAGCACAGATACGCAGTATTTT
j_call: TRBJ2-3
d_call: TRBD2
clone_size: .
v_call: TRBV20-1

cdr3_aa: CATSRDPGYEQYF
cdr3_nt: TGTGCCACCAGCAGAGATCCGGGCTACGAGCAGTACTTC
j_call: TRBJ2-7
d_call: .
clone_size: many
v_call: TRBV15

cdr3_aa: CASSTRQGGHGDTQYF
cdr3_nt: TGTGCCAGCAGCACCCGACAGGGCGGTCACGGGGATACGCAGTATTTT
j_call: TRBJ2-3
d_call: TRBD1
clone_size: .
v_call: TRBV9

cdr3_aa: CASSLSGWDQETQYF
cdr3_nt: TGTGCCAGCAGCTTAAGTGGTTGGGACCAAGAGACCCAGTACTTC
j_call: TRBJ2-5
d_call: .
clone_size: .
v_call: TRBV7-3

cdr3_aa: CATSSPGQGNTGELFF
cdr3_nt: TGTGCCACCAGCAGTCCGGGACAGGGGAACACCGGGGAGCTGTTTTTT
j_call: TRBJ2-2
d_call: TRBD1
clone_size: .
v_call: TRBV15

cdr3_aa: CASSLRGLADNEQFF
cdr3_nt: TGTGCCAGCAGCCTTCGAGGACTAGCGGACAATGAGCAGTTCTTC
j_call: TRBJ2-1
d_call: TRBD2
clone_size: .
v_call: TRBV5-5

cdr3_aa: CASSQRGNTDTQYF
cdr3_nt: TGCGCCAGCAGCCAGCGGGGTAACACAGATACGCAGTATTTT
j_call: TRBJ2-3
d_call: .
clone_size: many
v_call: TRBV4-3

cdr3_aa: CASRDASTGTQQYF
cdr3_nt: TGCGCCAGCAGAGACGCCTCCACCGGGACTCAGCAGTATTTT
j_call: TRBJ2-3
d_call: .
clone_size: .
v_call: TRBV10-2

cdr3_aa: CSVRVNNQPQHF
cdr3_nt: TGCAGCGTGCGGGTTAACAATCAGCCCCAGCATTTT
j_call: TRBJ1-5
d_call: .
clone_size: many
v_call: TRBV29-1

cdr3_aa: CASSHTGTENYGYTF
cdr3_nt: TGTGCCAGCAGTCATACCGGGACAGAGAACTATGGCTACACCTTC
j_call: TRBJ1-2
d_call: TRBD1
clone_size: .
v_call: TRBV7-9

cdr3_aa: CASSLALDLAGGQNEQFF
cdr3_nt: TGTGCCAGCAGCTTAGCGCTCGACCTAGCGGGGGGGCAGAATGAGCAGTTCTTC
j_call: TRBJ2-1
d_call: TRBD2
clone_size: .
v_call: TRBV7-8

cdr3_aa: CSARGRLKNIQYF
cdr3_nt: TGCAGTGCTAGGGGGCGACTAAAAAACATTCAGTACTTC
j_call: TRBJ2-4
d_call: .
clone_size: many
v_call: TRBV20-1

cdr3_aa: CASSPEGTYNSPLHF
cdr3_nt: TGTGCCAGCTCACCAGAGGGGACATATAATTCACCCCTCCACTTT
j_call: TRBJ1-6
d_call: .
clone_size: .
v_call: TRBV18

cdr3_aa: CASSAGRQYF
cdr3_nt: TGTGCCAGCAGTGCCGGACGGCAGTACTTC
j_call: TRBJ2-7
d_call: .
clone_size: many
v_call: TRBV6-1

cdr3_aa: CATSTIRQASYNEQFF
cdr3_nt: TGTGCCACCAGCACCATTCGACAGGCCTCCTACAATGAGCAGTTCTTC
j_call: TRBJ2-1
d_call: .
clone_size: many
v_call: TRBV15

cdr3_aa: CASSLAGTAGQPQHF
cdr3_nt: TGCGCCAGCAGCTTGGCTGGGACAGCAGGTCAGCCCCAGCATTTT
j_call: TRBJ1-5
d_call: TRBD1
clone_size: .
v_call: TRBV5-1

cdr3_aa: CAGWNNEQFF
cdr3_nt: TGTGCCGGGTGGAACAATGAGCAGTTCTTC
j_call: TRBJ2-1
d_call: .
clone_size: many
v_call: TRBV7-2

cdr3_aa: CSASGTGSMNTEAFF
cdr3_nt: TGCAGTGCTAGCGGGACAGGTTCGATGAACACTGAAGCTTTCTTT
j_call: TRBJ1-1
d_call: TRBD1
clone_size: many
v_call: TRBV20-1

cdr3_aa: CSAGTAGLRLSPLHF
cdr3_nt: TGCAGTGCAGGGACGGCAGGGCTCCGACTTTCACCCCTCCACTTT
j_call: TRBJ1-6
d_call: .
clone_size: .
v_call: TRBV20-1